In its sample, the clone carrying this TCR beta chain was seen a few times. The antigen remains unidentified. The data belong to a study of response to subunit inactivated influenza vaccine. TCRdb used MiXCR to reprocess the RT-PCR reads, holding one entry per CDR3 protein. Of more than 500,000 distinct CDR3 sequences listed, around 11% are singletons. Study conclusions and caveats: The authors suggested that few new T cells are recruited per seasonal influenza vaccination.

The sample also formed part of further work on T cells expressing NK-cell markers. As that report states: Beta-chain TCR cDNA was generated via 5'RACE template switching with UMIs.

The specimen was PBMCs from blood, collected on the day of vaccination. This TCR came from a man aged 50 to 59 who received an inactivated influenza vaccine.

The CDR3 nucleotides read TGTGCCAGCAGTGGGAGACTAGCGGCCGATTACAATGAGCAGTTCTTC. It translates to CASSGRLAADYNEQFF. The V and J genes are TRBV6-2 or TRBV6-3 and TRBJ2-1, with TRBD2 matching over 9 bases. Per germline, CDR1 MNHEY and CDR2 SVGEGT. The J segment lost 4 bases and the V segment lost 5 bases, leaving 9 bases of the junction unmatched. CDR3 size: 16 residues.